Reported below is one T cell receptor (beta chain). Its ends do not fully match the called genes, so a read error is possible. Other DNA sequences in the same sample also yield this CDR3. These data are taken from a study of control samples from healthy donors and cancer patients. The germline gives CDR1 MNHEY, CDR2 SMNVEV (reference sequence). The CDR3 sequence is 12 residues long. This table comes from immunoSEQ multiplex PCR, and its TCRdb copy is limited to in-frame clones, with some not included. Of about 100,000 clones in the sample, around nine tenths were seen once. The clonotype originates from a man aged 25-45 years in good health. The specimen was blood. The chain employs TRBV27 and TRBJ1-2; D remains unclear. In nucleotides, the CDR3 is TGTGCCAGCAGTCCCCGTAGGCCTGGCTATACCTTC. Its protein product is CASSPRRPGYTF.